This T cell receptor beta chain was found in a study of T-cell memory formation after mild COVID-19. Germline assignment: CDR1 SGHDT and CDR2 YYEEEE. The CDR3 is 16 amino acids. Unmatched junction bases numbered 7, after V lost 1 base and J lost 2 bases. UMIs and sample barcodes were carried by the TCR alpha and TCR beta cDNA libraries that 5'RACE produced using constant-segment primers. From the 5' RACE reads, TCRdb called clonotypes with MiXCR, one entry per CDR3 protein. The sample records under 550,000 distinct CDR3 sequences, 15% to 20% being singletons. This receptor was obtained from an adult woman who had mild COVID-19 (a few samples of this study predate the infection). Cell type and time point are not known. V and J are TRBV5-6 and TRBJ2-3, with 7 positions matching TRBD2. Sequencing used PBMCs or a T cell subset sorted from them (not recorded which). The CDR3 region is CASSLYKRGLTDTQYF. In DNA form, the CDR3 reads TGTGCCAGCAGCTTGTATAAGCGGGGACTCACAGATACGCAGTATTTT.